This T cell receptor beta chain was observed in a study of cytomegalovirus exposure and HLA in healthy donors. About the study: Out of several hundred genotyped donors, about 80% belonged to the Caucasian-associated ancestry cluster. Study observations and caveats: As a later analysis showed, several of the most significant clusters appeared to be linked to common viral pathogens. Later genetic work tied a missense DCLRE1C variant to beta-chain V and J trimming. Cytomegalovirus association was listed for 170 or so TCR beta chains.

Germline-derived CDR1 and CDR2 are LNHDA and SQIVND (reference sequence). The CDR3 contains 17 residues. V dropped 3 bases and J dropped 4; count of bases not matched to a gene: 12. On this clone itself: The antigen is not known.

With 60 Vbeta and 13 Jbeta primers, the PCR was carried out. The assay was immunoSEQ multiplex PCR, and TCRdb's table has in-frame clones only and misses some. The table has around 130,000 clones, roughly 84% seen once; the top ten hold roughly 1.2%. The TCR originated in a girl aged 2-9 years in good health and CMV-seronegative. J is TRBJ1-1 and V is TRBV19; TRBD1 matches at 9 bases. Sequencing input: PBMCs. CDR3 amino acids: CASSIDRGTGTGTEAFF. CDR3 nucleotide sequence: TGTGCCAGTAGTATCGACCGGGGGACAGGGACGGGCACTGAAGCTTTCTTT. The full variable domain, its missing parts supplied by reference TRBV19 and TRBJ1-1, is DGGITQSPKYLFRKEGQNVTLSCEQNLNHDAMYWYRQDPGQGLRLIYYSQIVNDFQKGDIAEGYSVSREKKESFPLTVTSAQKNPTAFYLCASSIDRGTGTGTEAFFGQGTRLTVV.